These 15 T cell receptor beta chains were sequenced from one sample in a study of preoperative IRX-2 immunotherapy in early breast cancer. The treatment here: preoperative locoregional IRX-2 cytokine immunotherapy. TCRdb's table, derived via immunoSEQ multiplex PCR, lists solely in-frame clones and lacks some. The data hold some 59,000 clones, with roughly 95% observed a single time. Sampling was done from a patient treated with IRX-2 immunotherapy. The receptors were sampled from a human donor with breast cancer.

V and J are TRBV7-3 and TRBJ2-7; possibly TRBD1 or TRBD2 for D (5 bases each). The V and J ends lost 5 bases and 4 bases respectively, with 18 bases between them. There are 15 residues in the CDR3. Germline CDR1 is SGHTA and CDR2 is FQGTGA. CDR3 region: CASSAQPGRLYEQYF. The CDR3 coding sequence is TGTGCCAGCAGCGCCCAACCGGGACGTTTATACGAGCAGTACTTC.

The chain links TRBV7-2 to TRBJ2-5; D unresolved. Per germline, CDR1 SGHTA and CDR2 FQGNSA. The ends were cut back, 5 bases at V and 0 bases at J, with 7 bases in the middle. The CDR3 covers 13 residues. In DNA, the CDR3 is TGTGCCAGCAGCCCCGTGTACCAAGAGACCCAGTACTTC. This codes for CASSPVYQETQYF. The variable domain in full, with the rest retrieved from reference TRBV7-2 and TRBJ2-5, is GAGVSQSPSNKVTEKGKDVELRCDPISGHTALYWYRQSLGQGLEFLIYFQGNSAPDKSGLPSDRFSAERTGGSVSTLTIQRTQQEDSAVYLCASSPVYQETQYFGPGTRLLVL.

This chain uses TRBV5-4 with TRBJ1-3; maybe TRBD1 (5 bases). Germline assignment: CDR1 SGHNT and CDR2 YYREEE (reference sequence). Trimming took 3 bases from V and 2 from J, leaving 15 bases between them. This CDR3 is built from 16 residues. Here the CDR3 reads CASSYAGTQAGNTIYF. CDR3 nucleotides: TGTGCCAGCAGCTACGCCGGGACTCAGGCTGGAAACACCATATATTTT.

Details on this clone: Mismatch with germline at one junction end may stem from a read error. The chain combines TRBV19 with TRBJ2-5, with D possibly being TRBD1 (6 bases). There are 10 residues in the CDR3. Germline CDR1 LNHDA, CDR2 SQIVND (reference sequence). Here the CDR3 DNA reads TGTGCCAGTGGCTACAGGGATCTTCACTTC. It is translated as CASGYRDLHF.

The chain couples TRBV7-2 to TRBJ2-3; 12 nucleotides line up with TRBD2. Germline trimming cut 4 bases from V and 4 bases from J; bases unmatched to any gene: 3. This CDR3 contains 15 residues. Germline V gives CDR1 SGHTA, CDR2 FQGNSA. CDR3 protein: CASSSLAGGPDTQYF. The DNA for the CDR3 is TGTGCCAGCAGCTCCCTAGCGGGGGGGCCAGATACGCAGTATTTT.

The chain uses TRBV15 and TRBJ2-1, with 8 bases identical to TRBD1. The germline CDR1 and CDR2 sequences are LNHNV and YYDKDF (reference sequence). The CDR3 is 15 amino acids. J was trimmed by 2 bases and V by 3 bases; bases with no gene match: 3. The chain's CDR3 is CATSRAGGAYNEQFF. In nucleotides, the CDR3 is TGTGCCACCAGCAGGGCAGGGGGCGCCTACAATGAGCAGTTCTTC.

The chain links TRBV6-6 to TRBJ2-1, with TRBD2 matching over 11 bases. J gave up 6 bases and V 4 bases, and 5 bases lay outside the gene matches. The germline V gene encodes CDR1 MNHNY and CDR2 SVGAGI (reference sequence). This CDR3 is 15 amino acids long. The CDR3, as DNA: TGTGCCAGCAGTTTTGGCCTAGCGGGGGGCAATGAGCAGTTCTTC. Its translation is CASSFGLAGGNEQFF.

This clone appeared a single time. The V call is TRBV7-3, the J call TRBJ1-5; the D is unclear. Trimming shortened V by 1 base and J by 2 bases, and 3 bases separated the two germline ends. Germline CDR1 reads SGHTA; CDR2 reads FQGTGA. There are 13 residues in the CDR3. CDR3 in DNA: TGTGCCAGCAGCTTAAGGGGCAATCAGCCCCAGCATTTT. Protein: CASSLRGNQPQHF.

The V and J genes are TRBV19 and TRBJ1-1; 10 bases are a match to TRBD1. The CDR3 loop spans 16 amino acids. The germline V gene has CDR1 LNHDA and CDR2 SQIVND (reference sequence). V lost 2 bases and J lost 1; bases outside the gene matches: 4. The CDR3 region is CASSIRTGGTNTEAFF. The DNA for the CDR3 is TGTGCCAGTAGTATAAGGACAGGGGGGACGAACACTGAAGCTTTCTTT.

The J gene is TRBJ1-1, the V gene TRBV7-3; D is unresolved. This CDR3 comprises 13 residues. Germline CDR1 and CDR2: SGHTA and FQGTGA. The V gene lost 5 bases and the J gene lost 1 base, with 8 bases spanning the gap. CDR3: CASSADPNTEAFF. CDR3 DNA: TGTGCCAGCAGCGCGGACCCGAACACTGAAGCTTTCTTT.

V and J are TRBV6-5 and TRBJ2-3, with D hard to call. The CDR3 spans 12 residues. Germline assignment: CDR1 MNHEY and CDR2 SVGAGI. V was clipped by 5 bases and J by 5 bases, with 8 bases between them. The chain's CDR3 is CASSVWGDTQYF. DNA for the CDR3: TGTGCCAGCAGTGTTTGGGGAGATACGCAGTATTTT.

Only one count was recorded for this clone. The V and J genes are TRBV6-1 and TRBJ2-3, with TRBD2 matching over 7 bases. The junction had 3 bases not matched to a gene; V was cut back by 1 base and J by 2 bases. Germline V gives CDR1 MNHNS, CDR2 SASEGT. The CDR3 extends over 15 amino acids. CDR3 DNA: TGTGCCAGCAGTGAAGGGGCGGGAGACACAGATACGCAGTATTTT. This codes for CASSEGAGDTDTQYF.

The chain joins TRBV6-5 to TRBJ2-7; 7 bases line up with TRBD2. The CDR3 is 15 amino acids. V lost 6 bases to trimming and J lost 2 bases; unmatched junction nucleotides: 10. Germline V CDR1 and CDR2: MNHEY, SVGAGI. The CDR3 nucleotides are TGTGCCAGCAGGGTGACCGGGACTACGACCTACGAGCAGTACTTC. Encoded protein: CASRVTGTTTYEQYF.

The chain couples TRBV27 to TRBJ1-3; unclear D gene. Germline CDR1 is MNHEY and CDR2 is SMNVEV (reference sequence). The germline V and J ends were trimmed by 2 bases and 5 bases, with 7 bases remaining between them. The CDR3 is 13 amino acids. The CDR3 coding sequence is TGTGCCAGCAGTTTAGGGCAGCGAAACACCATATATTTT. The encoded protein is CASSLGQRNTIYF.

V usage is TRBV9 and J usage is TRBJ1-5, with unresolved D. Germline V lookup: CDR1 SGDLS, CDR2 YYNGEE. V was cut by 4 bases and J by 0 bases, with 14 bases left in between. The CDR3 extends over 16 amino acids. The CDR3 DNA sequence: TGTGCCAGCAGCACTCTAGGCGGTTATAGCAATCAGCCCCAGCATTTT. This gives the protein CASSTLGGYSNQPQHF.